This T cell receptor beta chain was identified during a study of blood T cell repertoires in COVID-19. Study as a whole: The samples span acute and convalescent COVID-19 from the United States, Italy and Spain. Sample material is recorded as cDNA or gDNA derived from T cells, B-cell-depleted T cells, or PBMCs.

With 10 bases removed from V and 2 bases from J, the gap between germline ends came to 20 bases. The germline gives CDR1 LNHDA, CDR2 SQIVND (reference sequence). The CDR3 is made up of 15 amino acids. Seattle patients were enrolled while actively infected and followed longitudinally. Authors' methods: Amplification with reference gene primers provided the estimates of nucleated cell counts. Produced via immunoSEQ multiplex PCR; TCRdb's table is partial and in-frame only. The V and J calls and clone size come from that table; D and trimming were worked out from the DNA. This sample has 450,000 or so clones, with 70% to 90% found just once.

The sample taken for sequencing was peripheral blood. The V call is TRBV19, the J call TRBJ1-1; maybe TRBD1 (5 bases). The clonotype originates from a man between 18 and 35 years old with COVID-19, enrolled during active disease. CDR3 residues: CATLRGAGLNTEAFF. The CDR3 coding sequence is TGTGCCACCCTGCGTGGGGCAGGGCTAAACACTGAAGCTTTCTTT.